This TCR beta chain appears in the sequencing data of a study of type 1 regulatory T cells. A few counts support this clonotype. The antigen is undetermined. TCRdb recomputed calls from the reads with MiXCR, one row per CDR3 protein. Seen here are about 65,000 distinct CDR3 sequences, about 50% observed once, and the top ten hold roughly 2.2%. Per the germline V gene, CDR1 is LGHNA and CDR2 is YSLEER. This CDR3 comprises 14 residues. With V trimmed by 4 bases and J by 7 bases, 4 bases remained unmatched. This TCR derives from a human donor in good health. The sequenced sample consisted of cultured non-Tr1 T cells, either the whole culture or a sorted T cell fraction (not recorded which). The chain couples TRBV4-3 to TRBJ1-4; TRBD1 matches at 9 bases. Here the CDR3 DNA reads TGCGCCAGCAGCCCGGACAGGGGTCGTGAAAAACTGTTTTTT. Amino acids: CASSPDRGREKLFF.